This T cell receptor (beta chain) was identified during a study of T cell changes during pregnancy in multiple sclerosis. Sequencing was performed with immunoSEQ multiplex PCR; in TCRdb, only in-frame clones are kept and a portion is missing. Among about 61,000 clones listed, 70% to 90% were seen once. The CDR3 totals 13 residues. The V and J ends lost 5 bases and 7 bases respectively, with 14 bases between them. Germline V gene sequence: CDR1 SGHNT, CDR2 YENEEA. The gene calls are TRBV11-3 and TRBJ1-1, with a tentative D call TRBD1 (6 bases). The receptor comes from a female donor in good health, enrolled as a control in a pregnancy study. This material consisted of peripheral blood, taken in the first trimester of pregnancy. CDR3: CASSMNPDSEAFF. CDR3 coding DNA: TGTGCCAGCAGCATGAATCCGGACAGTGAAGCTTTCTTT.